Listed here is a single T cell receptor (beta chain). Its antigen is unknown. The data were taken from a study of T cell responses to AZD1222 COVID-19 vaccine. Study-level findings and limits: Repertoire sampling was restricted to post-peak T cell response timepoints. Clonal diversity was possibly underestimated; the donors were predominantly white British and more often female.

Method: immunoSEQ multiplex PCR; TCRdb's copy keeps in-frame clones and lacks some. The data hold 120,000 or so clones, with roughly 88% observed a single time. Trimming pared 4 bases from V and 0 bases from J, leaving 11 bases between. CDR1 and CDR2 (germline): PRHDT, FYEKMQ (reference sequence). The CDR3 runs 15 residues. The rearrangement links TRBV13 to TRBJ2-3; D is unclear. The specimen comprised peripheral blood, sampled on day 0 of MenACWY control vaccination. This receptor was obtained from an adult in good health. Here the CDR3 reads CASSSQTTSTDTQYF. The CDR3 DNA reads TGTGCCAGCAGCTCTCAGACAACTAGCACAGATACGCAGTATTTT.